Reported below is one T cell receptor beta chain. Its antigen is as yet unknown. The data belong to a study of cytomegalovirus exposure and HLA in healthy donors. Study-wide results and limits: Some public TCRs appeared in many individuals, while most sequences were rare. Analyzed later, most CMV-associated TCR beta chains appeared HLA-restricted.

13 Jbeta primers and 60 Vbeta primers were used for the PCR. Sequencing used immunoSEQ multiplex PCR; TCRdb keeps in-frame clones, though not all of them. The sample comprises approximately 190,000 clones, around 84% of which are singletons, and 2.6% rests with the top ten. The length of the CDR3 is 16 residues. After removal of 2 bases from V and 2 bases from J, the junction contained 4 bases not matched to a gene. Germline lookup yields CDR1 SGHTA and CDR2 FQGTGA. Material: PBMCs. This clonotype originated in a woman aged 45-59 years in good health and CMV-seropositive. The J gene is TRBJ2-3, the V gene TRBV7-3, with 10 bases lining up with TRBD2. This CDR3 is CASSLLAGESTDTQYF. CDR3 bases: TGTGCCAGCAGCTTACTAGCGGGGGAGTCCACAGATACGCAGTATTTT.